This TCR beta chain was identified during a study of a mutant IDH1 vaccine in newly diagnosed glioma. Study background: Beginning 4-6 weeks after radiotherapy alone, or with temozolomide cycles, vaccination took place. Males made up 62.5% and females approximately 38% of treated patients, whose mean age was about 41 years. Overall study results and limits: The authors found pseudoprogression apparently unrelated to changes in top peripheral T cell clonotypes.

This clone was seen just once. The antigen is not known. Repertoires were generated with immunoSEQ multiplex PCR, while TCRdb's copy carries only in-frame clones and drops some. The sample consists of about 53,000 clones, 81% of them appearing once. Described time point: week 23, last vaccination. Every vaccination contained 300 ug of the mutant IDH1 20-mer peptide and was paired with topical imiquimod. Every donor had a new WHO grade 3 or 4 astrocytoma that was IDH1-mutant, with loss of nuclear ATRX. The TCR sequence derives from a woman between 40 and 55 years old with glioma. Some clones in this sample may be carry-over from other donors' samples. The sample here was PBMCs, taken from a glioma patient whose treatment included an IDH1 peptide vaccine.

The DNA of the CDR3 is TGTGCCTGGAGTAGACAGGGTCCCTACGAGCAGTACTTC. It translates to CAWSRQGPYEQYF. The chain recombines TRBV30 with TRBJ2-5; 7 bases are shared with TRBD1. The J call may not be correct, given that the DNA end is closer to TRBJ2-7. Germline V gives CDR1 GTSNPN, CDR2 SVGIG (reference sequence). The CDR3 sequence is 13 residues long.